This T cell receptor (beta chain) comes out of a study of Ad26.COV2.S vaccination and SARS-CoV-2 variants. Whole-study findings and limits: Responses of spike-specific T cells (both CD8+ and CD4+) reportedly showed substantial breadth after vaccination.

On this clone itself: The antigen is undetermined.

The CDR3 extends over 11 amino acids. Looked up from germline, CDR1 is DFQATT and CDR2 is SNEGSKA (reference sequence). Assay: immunoSEQ multiplex PCR; the TCRdb copy retains only in-frame clones and omits some. This sample has approximately 480,000 clones, with around 88% found just once. Treatment reported: approximately 18 received Ad26.COV2.S at low or high dose, single or two shots; roughly five received placebo; per-sample allocation not given. Sampling happened 63 days after the first vaccine or placebo injection. The input for sequencing was peripheral blood, taken in a trial of Ad26.COV2.S vaccine versus placebo. The source of this sequence is a person between 18 and 65 years old who received the Ad26.COV2.S COVID-19 vaccine or a placebo. The genes are TRBV20-1 and TRBJ2-3; tentative D call: TRBD2 (6 bases). The CDR3 sequence is CSPGGTDTQYF. CDR3 DNA: TGCAGCCCGGGGGGCACAGATACGCAGTATTTT.